This T cell receptor beta chain was documented in a study of T cell changes during pregnancy in multiple sclerosis. Per the germline V gene, CDR1 is SGHDT and CDR2 is YYEEEE. Deletions cut 1 base from V and 1 base from J, with 11 bases between. This CDR3 has 15 amino acids. Measured with immunoSEQ multiplex PCR; TCRdb has only the in-frame clones, and not every one. The data hold over 45,000 clones, with about 92% observed a single time. The V and J genes are TRBV5-6 and TRBJ1-1; D not resolved. This receptor was obtained from a female donor with multiple sclerosis, enrolled in a pregnancy study. The source was peripheral blood, collected in the third trimester of pregnancy. The CDR3 protein is CASSLYQRPNTEAFF. In DNA form, the CDR3 reads TGTGCCAGCAGCTTGTATCAGCGTCCGAACACTGAAGCTTTCTTT. The full variable domain, in which reference TRBV5-6 and TRBJ1-1 provide the parts outside the CDR3, is DAGVTQSPTHLIKTRGQQVTLRCSPKSGHDTVSWYQQALGQGPQFIFQYYEEEERQRGNFPDRFSGHQFPNYSSELNVNALLLGDSALYLCASSLYQRPNTEAFFGQGTRLTVV.